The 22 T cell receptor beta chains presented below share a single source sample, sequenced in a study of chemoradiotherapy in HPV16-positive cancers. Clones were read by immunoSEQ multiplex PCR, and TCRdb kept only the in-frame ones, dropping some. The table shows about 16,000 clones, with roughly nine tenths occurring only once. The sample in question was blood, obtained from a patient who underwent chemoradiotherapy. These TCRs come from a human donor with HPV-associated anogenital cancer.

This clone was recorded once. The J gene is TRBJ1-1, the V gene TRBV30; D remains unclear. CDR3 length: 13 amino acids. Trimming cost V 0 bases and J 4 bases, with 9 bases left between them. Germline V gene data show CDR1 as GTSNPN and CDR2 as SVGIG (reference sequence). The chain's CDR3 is CAWSVGGSTEAFF. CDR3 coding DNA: TGTGCCTGGAGTGTGGGAGGGAGCACTGAAGCTTTCTTT. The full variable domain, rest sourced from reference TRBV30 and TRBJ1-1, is SQTIHQWPATLVQPVGSPLSLECTVEGTSNPNLYWYRQAAGRGLQLLFYSVGIGQISSEVPQNLSASRPQDRQFILSSKKLLLSDSGFYLCAWSVGGSTEAFFGQGTRLTVV.

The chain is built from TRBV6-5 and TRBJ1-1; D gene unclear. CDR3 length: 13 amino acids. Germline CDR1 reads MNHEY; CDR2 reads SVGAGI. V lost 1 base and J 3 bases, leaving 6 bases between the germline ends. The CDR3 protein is CASSYFRDTEAFF. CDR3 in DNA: TGTGCCAGCAGTTACTTCCGGGACACTGAAGCTTTCTTT.

The CDR3 region has the DNA TGTGCCAGCGCGGGGGGCCGGGAGACCCAGTACTTC. Residues: CASAGGRETQYF. The V and J genes are TRBV7-9 and TRBJ2-5; TRBD2 aligns across 8 bases. The CDR3 runs 12 residues. With V trimmed by 8 bases and J by 5 bases, 4 bases remained unmatched. Germline values: CDR1 SEHNR, CDR2 FQNEAQ (reference sequence).

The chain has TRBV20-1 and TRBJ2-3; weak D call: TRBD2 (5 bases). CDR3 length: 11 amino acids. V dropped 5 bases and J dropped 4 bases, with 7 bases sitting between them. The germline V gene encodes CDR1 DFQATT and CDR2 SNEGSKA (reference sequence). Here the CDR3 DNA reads TGCAGTGCTCTACTAGCAGATACGCAGTATTTT. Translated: CSALLADTQYF.

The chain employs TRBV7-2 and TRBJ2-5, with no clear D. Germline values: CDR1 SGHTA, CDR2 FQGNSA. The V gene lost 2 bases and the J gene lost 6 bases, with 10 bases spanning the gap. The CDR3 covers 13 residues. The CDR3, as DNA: TGTGCCAGCAGCTTATTGGCTCCGAAGACCCAGTACTTC. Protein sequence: CASSLLAPKTQYF.

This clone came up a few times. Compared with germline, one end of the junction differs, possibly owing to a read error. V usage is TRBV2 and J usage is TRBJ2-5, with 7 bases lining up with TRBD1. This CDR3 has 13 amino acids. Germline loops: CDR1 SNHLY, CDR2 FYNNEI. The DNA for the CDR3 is TGTGCCAGCAATGAAGGCAGGGGGAAGACCCAGTACTTC. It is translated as CASNEGRGKTQYF.

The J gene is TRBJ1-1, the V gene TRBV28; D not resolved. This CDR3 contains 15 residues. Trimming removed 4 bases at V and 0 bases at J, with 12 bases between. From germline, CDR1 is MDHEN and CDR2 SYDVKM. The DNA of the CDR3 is TGTGCCAGCAGTTCTATCGGTGGAATGAACACTGAAGCTTTCTTT. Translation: CASSSIGGMNTEAFF. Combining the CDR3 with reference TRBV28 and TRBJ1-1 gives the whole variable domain DVKVTQSSRYLVKRTGEKVFLECVQDMDHENMFWYRQDPGLGLRLIYFSYDVKMKEKGDIPEGYSVSREKKERFSLILESASTNQTSMYLCASSSIGGMNTEAFFGQGTRLTVV.

CDR3 residues: CASSYGDRGLEAFF. In DNA form, the CDR3 reads TGTGCCAGCAGTTACGGGGACAGGGGGCTTGAAGCTTTCTTT. The J gene is TRBJ1-1, the V gene TRBV6-6, with TRBD1 matching 12 bases. With V trimmed by 2 bases and J by 7 bases, 2 bases remained unmatched. The CDR3 sequence is 14 residues long. Germline-derived CDR1 and CDR2 are MNHNY and SVGAGI (reference sequence).

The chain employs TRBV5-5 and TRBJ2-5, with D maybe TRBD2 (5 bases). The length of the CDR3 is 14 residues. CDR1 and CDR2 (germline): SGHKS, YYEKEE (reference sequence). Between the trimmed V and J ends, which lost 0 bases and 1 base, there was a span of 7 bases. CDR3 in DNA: TGTGCCAGCAGCTTGGGGCGGGTCCAAGAGACCCAGTACTTC. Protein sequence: CASSLGRVQETQYF. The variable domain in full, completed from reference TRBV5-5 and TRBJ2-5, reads DAGVTQSPTHLIKTRGQQVTLRCSPISGHKSVSWYQQVLGQGPQFIFQYYEKEERGRGNFPDRFSARQFPNYSSELNVNALLLGDSALYLCASSLGRVQETQYFGPGTRLLVL.

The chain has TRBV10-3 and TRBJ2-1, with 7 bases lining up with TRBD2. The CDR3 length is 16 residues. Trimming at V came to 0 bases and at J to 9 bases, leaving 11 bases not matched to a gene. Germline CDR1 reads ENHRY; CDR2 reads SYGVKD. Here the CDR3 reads CAISESKGGISSEQFF. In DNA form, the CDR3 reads TGTGCCATCAGTGAGTCGAAGGGAGGGATAAGTAGTGAGCAGTTCTTC.

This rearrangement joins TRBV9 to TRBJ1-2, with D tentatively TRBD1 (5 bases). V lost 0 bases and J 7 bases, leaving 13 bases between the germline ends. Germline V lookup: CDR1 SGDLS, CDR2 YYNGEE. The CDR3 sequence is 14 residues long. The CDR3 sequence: CASSVDPGKSGYTF. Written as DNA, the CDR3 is TGTGCCAGCAGCGTAGATCCAGGGAAATCTGGCTACACCTTC.

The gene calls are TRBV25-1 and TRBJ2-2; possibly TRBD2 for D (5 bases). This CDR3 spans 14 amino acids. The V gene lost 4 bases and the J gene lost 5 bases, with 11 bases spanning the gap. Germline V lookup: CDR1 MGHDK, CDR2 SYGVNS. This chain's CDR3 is CASSGPRRTGELFF. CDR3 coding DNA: TGTGCCAGCAGTGGTCCCCGGAGGACCGGGGAGCTGTTTTTT.

The CDR3 DNA follows: TGTGCCAGCAGTGAGCAGGGCCAACACTATGGCTACACCTTC. Amino acids: CASSEQGQHYGYTF. The chain links TRBV6-1 to TRBJ1-2; TRBD1 might be the D (5 bases). CDR1 is MNHNS and CDR2 is SASEGT in the germline V gene. Trimming shortened V by 3 bases and J by 3 bases, and 11 bases separated the two germline ends. CDR3 length equals 14 residues.

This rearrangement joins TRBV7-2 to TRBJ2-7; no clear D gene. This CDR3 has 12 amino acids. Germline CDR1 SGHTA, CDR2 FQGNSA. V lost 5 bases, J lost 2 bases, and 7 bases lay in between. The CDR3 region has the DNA TGTGCCAGCAGCCCACCCACCTACGAGCAGTACTTC. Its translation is CASSPPTYEQYF.

The CDR3 here is CASSDIAGAGTQYF. The CDR3 DNA reads as TGTGCCAGCAGTGACATAGCGGGAGCTGGTACGCAGTATTTT. The chain couples TRBV6-4 to TRBJ2-3; 9 bases fit TRBD2. Germline trimming cut 2 bases from V and 8 bases from J; bases unmatched to any gene: 5. CDR3 length equals 14 residues. Germline-derived CDR1 and CDR2 are MRHNA and SNTAGT.

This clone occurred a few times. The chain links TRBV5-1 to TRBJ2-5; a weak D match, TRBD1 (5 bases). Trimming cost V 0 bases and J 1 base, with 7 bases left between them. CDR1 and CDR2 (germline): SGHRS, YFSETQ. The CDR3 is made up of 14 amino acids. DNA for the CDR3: TGCGCCAGCAGCTTGGCAGACAGCCAAGAGACCCAGTACTTC. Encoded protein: CASSLADSQETQYF.

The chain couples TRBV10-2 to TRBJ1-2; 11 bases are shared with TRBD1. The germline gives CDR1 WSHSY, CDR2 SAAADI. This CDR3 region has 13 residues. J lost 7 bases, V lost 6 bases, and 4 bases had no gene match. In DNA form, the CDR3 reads TGCGCCAGCAGACCCGGGACAGGGGGTGGCTACACCTTC. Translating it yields CASRPGTGGGYTF.

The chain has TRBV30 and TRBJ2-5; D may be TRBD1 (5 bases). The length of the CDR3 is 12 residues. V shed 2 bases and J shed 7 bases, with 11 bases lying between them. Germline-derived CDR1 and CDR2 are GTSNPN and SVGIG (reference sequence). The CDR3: CAWSLGQGTQYF. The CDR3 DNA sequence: TGTGCCTGGAGTCTGGGGCAGGGGACCCAGTACTTC.

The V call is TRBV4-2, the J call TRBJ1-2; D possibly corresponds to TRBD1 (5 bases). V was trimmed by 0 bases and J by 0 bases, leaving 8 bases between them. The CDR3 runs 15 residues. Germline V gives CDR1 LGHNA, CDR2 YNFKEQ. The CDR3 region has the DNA TGTGCCAGCAGCCAAGATTCGACAGCTAACTATGGCTACACCTTC. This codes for CASSQDSTANYGYTF.

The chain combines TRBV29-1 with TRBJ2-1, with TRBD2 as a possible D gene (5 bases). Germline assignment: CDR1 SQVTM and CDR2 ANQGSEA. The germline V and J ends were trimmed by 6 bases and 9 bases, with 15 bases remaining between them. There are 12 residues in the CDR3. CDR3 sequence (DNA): TGCAGCGTCCGGGGTGGGGTGGGTGAGCAGTTCTTC. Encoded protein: CSVRGGVGEQFF.

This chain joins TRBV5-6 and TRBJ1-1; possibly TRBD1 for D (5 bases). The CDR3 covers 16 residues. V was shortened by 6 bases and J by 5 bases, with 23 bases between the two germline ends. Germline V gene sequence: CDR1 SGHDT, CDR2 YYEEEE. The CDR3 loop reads CASTLFGGAKGTEAFF. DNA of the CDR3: TGTGCCAGCACCCTGTTTGGCGGGGCTAAGGGAACTGAAGCTTTCTTT.

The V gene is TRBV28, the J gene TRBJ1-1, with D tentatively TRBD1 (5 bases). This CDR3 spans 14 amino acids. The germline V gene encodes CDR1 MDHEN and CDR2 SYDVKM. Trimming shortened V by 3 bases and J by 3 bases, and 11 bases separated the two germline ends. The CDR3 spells CASSFGGIDTEAFF. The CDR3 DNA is TGTGCCAGCAGTTTTGGGGGAATTGACACTGAAGCTTTCTTT.